This passage covers 2 T cell receptor beta chains from one sample sequenced in a study of read filtering for tumor transcriptome and immune sequencing. The library was built from about 370 ng RNA with molecular barcoded adaptors for alpha/delta and beta/gamma chains. TCRdb re-analysed the reads in MiXCR, keeping a single row per CDR3 protein. The table lists 7,000 to 10,000 distinct CDR3 sequences, about 15% of them singletons. Material for sequencing was a population of CD138-negative cells sorted from bone marrow. The receptors derive from a donor at least 40 years old with multiple myeloma.

This clonotype was counted at least ten times. The genes are TRBV2 and TRBJ2-7; D call uncertain. V lost 3 bases to trimming and J lost 3 bases, with 12 bases between them. Germline V CDR1 and CDR2: SNHLY, FYNNEI. The CDR3 extends over 14 amino acids. The CDR3 coding sequence is TGTGCCAGCAGTGACCCGGACCTATACTACGAGCAGTACTTC. Amino acids: CASSDPDLYYEQYF. Using reference TRBV2 and TRBJ2-7 for the parts outside the CDR3, the full variable domain is EPEVTQTPSHQVTQMGQEVILRCVPISNHLYFYWYRQILGQKVEFLVSFYNNEISEKSEIFDDQFSVERPDGSNFTLKIRSTKLEDSAMYFCASSDPDLYYEQYFGPGTRLTVT.

This clonotype was counted many times. At one of its ends the junction is not consistent with the germline gene, which may arise from a read error. The CDR3 sequence is CSVEPTGTSGNTIYF. CDR3 DNA: TGCAGCGTTGAGCCGACAGGGACCTCTGGGAACACCATATATTTT. The rearrangement uses TRBV29-1 and TRBJ1-3; TRBD1 agrees at 7 bases. In germline, CDR1 is SQVTM, CDR2 ANQGSEA. The CDR3 consists of 15 residues.